This passage covers 4 T cell receptor beta chains from one sample sequenced in a study of radiotherapy plus CTLA-4 blockade in lung cancer. Clones were read by immunoSEQ multiplex PCR, and TCRdb kept only the in-frame ones, dropping some. Of approximately 83,000 clones listed, over 70% are singletons. The source material was peripheral blood, sampled from a patient treated with radiotherapy plus ipilimumab. The receptors come from a human donor with non-small cell lung cancer who had a partial response to radiotherapy plus ipilimumab. Some clones in this sample may be carry-over from other donors' samples.

On this clone: A junction end diverges from the germline sequence, so it may reflect a read error. In the same sample, other DNA sequences code for this CDR3. This chain uses TRBV7-9 with TRBJ1-1; tentatively, D is TRBD1 (5 bases). The germline CDR1 and CDR2 sequences are SEHNR and FQNEAQ (reference sequence). The CDR3 loop spans 14 amino acids. This CDR3 reads CASSLSKGNPEAFF. CDR3 bases: TGTGCCAGCAGCTTAAGTAAGGGGAACCCTGAAGCTTTCTTT. The full variable domain, completed using reference TRBV7-9 and TRBJ1-1, is DTGVSQNPRHKITKRGQNVTFRCDPISEHNRLYWYRQTLGQGPEFLTYFQNEAQLEKSRLLSDRFSAERPKGSFSTLEIQRTEQGDSAMYLCASSLSKGNPEAFFGQGTRLTVV.

The chain has TRBV5-6 and TRBJ2-7, with 7 bases lining up with TRBD1. The germline CDR1 and CDR2 sequences are SGHDT and YYEEEE. CDR3 length equals 14 residues. V dropped 3 bases and J dropped 2; count of bases not matched to a gene: 5. The CDR3 bases are TGTGCCAGCAGCTGGACAGGCCTTCCCTACGAGCAGTACTTC. Protein product: CASSWTGLPYEQYF.

This clone was seen just once. The chain couples TRBV30 to TRBJ2-3, with TRBD2 identical over 7 bases. Germline lookup yields CDR1 GTSNPN and CDR2 SVGIG (reference sequence). There are 16 residues in the CDR3. V lost 3 bases to trimming and J lost 4 bases; unmatched junction nucleotides: 13. The chain's CDR3 is CAWRWAGDIDADTQYF. As DNA, the CDR3 is TGTGCCTGGAGATGGGCGGGAGATATAGACGCAGATACGCAGTATTTT.

J is TRBJ2-1 and V is TRBV19; 8 nucleotides agree with TRBD2. Germline CDR1 reads LNHDA; CDR2 reads SQIVND (reference sequence). The CDR3 consists of 15 residues. With 3 bases clipped from V and 1 base from J, the junction kept 2 bases outside the gene matches. The CDR3 is CASSMGGRSYNEQFF. The CDR3, as DNA: TGTGCCAGTAGTATGGGCGGGAGGTCCTACAATGAGCAGTTCTTC.